The 24 T cell receptor beta chains listed next were all sequenced from one sample in a study of shared clonotypes between healthy human individuals (TCRdb year 2020). CD8 naive samples were obtained by positive selection for CCR7 among CD45RO-negative cells, yielding a CD45RA+CCR7+ population from which TemRA cells were excluded. Library method: the immunoSEQ multiplex PCR assay. In its TCRdb copy, this immuneACCESS table keeps in-frame sequences only and misses some clones. Where compared with another copy, unresolved V genes explain less than half of these, and the others have no known cause. Recorded for this sample are approximately 740,000 clones; 80% to 95% of them occurred a single time. The ten largest clones capture 24% of the sample. What was sequenced was naive CD8+ T cells sorted from blood. The sample's cell subset or site label, in plain terms: CD45RA+CCR7+. These receptor sequences come from a man aged 25 to 40 in good health.

V is TRBV7-9 and J is TRBJ2-1; 8 nucleotides match TRBD1. With V trimmed by 6 bases and J by 9 bases, 7 bases remained unmatched. CDR3 size: 13 residues. The germline CDR1 and CDR2 sequences are SEHNR and FQNEAQ (reference sequence). The CDR3 is CASRDRAPPEQFF. The CDR3 nucleotides read TGTGCCAGCAGGGACAGGGCGCCCCCTGAGCAGTTCTTC. The full variable domain, rest sourced from reference TRBV7-9 and TRBJ2-1, is DTGVSQNPRHKITKRGQNVTFRCDPISEHNRLYWYRQTLGQGPEFLTYFQNEAQLEKSRLLSDRFSAERPKGSFSTLEIQRTEQGDSAMYLCASRDRAPPEQFFGPGTRLTVL.

The chain recombines TRBV27 with TRBJ1-1, with a possible D match to TRBD1 (6 bases). The V end lost 4 bases, the J end lost 7 bases, and 25 bases lay between the germline ends. The CDR3 totals 17 residues. CDR1 and CDR2 (germline): MNHEY, SMNVEV (reference sequence). The CDR3 sequence: CASSYHRGGAREDEAFF. The CDR3, as DNA: TGTGCCAGCAGTTACCACCGGGGGGGGGCGAGGGAGGATGAAGCTTTCTTT.

The chain links TRBV15 to TRBJ1-1; perhaps TRBD1 as D (5 bases). Germline CDR1 reads LNHNV; CDR2 reads YYDKDF (reference sequence). With 4 bases removed from V and 2 bases from J, the gap between germline ends came to 17 bases. The CDR3 consists of 16 residues. CDR3 bases: TGTGCCACCAGCACGGGGACGTTCGACATTAACACTGAAGCTTTCTTT. It encodes CATSTGTFDINTEAFF.

The chain combines TRBV11-2 with TRBJ2-7, with a weak D call TRBD1 (6 bases). Per the germline V gene, CDR1 is SGHAT and CDR2 is FQNNGV. The germline V and J ends were trimmed by 1 base and 2 bases, with 18 bases remaining between them. The CDR3 covers 17 residues. The CDR3 DNA sequence: TGTGCCAGCAGCTTAGGGACCGGACAGTCTCCAGCCTACGAGCAGTACTTC. It codes for CASSLGTGQSPAYEQYF.

This clone is a singleton in its sample. The V call is TRBV6-1, the J call TRBJ2-7, with TRBD2 as a possible D gene (6 bases). The germline CDR1 and CDR2 sequences are MNHNS and SASEGT. The CDR3 is 15 residues long. V was trimmed by 0 bases and J by 3 bases, leaving 12 bases between them. Written as DNA, the CDR3 is TGTGCCAGCAGTGAAGCGGCACTAGCTTACTACGAGCAGTACTTC. This codes for CASSEAALAYYEQYF.

The V and J genes are TRBV5-1 and TRBJ2-7; 9 nucleotides line up with TRBD1. The CDR3 totals 14 residues. Germline V gives CDR1 SGHRS, CDR2 YFSETQ. Germline trimming cut 4 bases from V and 5 bases from J; bases unmatched to any gene: 7. CDR3 sequence: CASSIGTGKDEQYF. Written as DNA, the CDR3 is TGCGCCAGCAGCATAGGGACAGGGAAGGACGAGCAGTACTTC.

The V call is TRBV11-2, the J call TRBJ2-1; D possibly corresponds to TRBD1 (6 bases). The ends were cut back, 1 base at V and 7 bases at J, with 11 bases in the middle. Germline V gene sequence: CDR1 SGHAT, CDR2 FQNNGV. The length of the CDR3 is 14 residues. The CDR3 sequence: CASSLGTANNEQFF. The CDR3 DNA reads TGTGCCAGCAGCTTAGGGACAGCAAATAATGAGCAGTTCTTC.

The chain is built from TRBV28 and TRBJ1-5, with 7 bases fitting TRBD1. The CDR3 is 14 residues long. J gave up 3 bases and V 6 bases, and 5 bases lay outside the gene matches. Germline CDR1 reads MDHEN; CDR2 reads SYDVKM. CDR3 region: CASSMDRYNQPQHF. The CDR3 coding sequence is TGTGCCAGCAGCATGGACAGGTACAATCAGCCCCAGCATTTT.

A note on this clone: The sample holds other DNA sequences that translate to the same CDR3. CDR3 residues: CASSRGLAGTDTQYF. The CDR3 nucleotides are TGTGCCAGCAGTCGCGGACTAGCGGGCACAGATACGCAGTATTTT. The chain carries TRBV27 and TRBJ2-3; TRBD2 matches 10 bases. Germline V gives CDR1 MNHEY, CDR2 SMNVEV (reference sequence). CDR3 length: 15 residues. The V segment lost 5 bases and the J segment 1 base; nucleotides outside the gene matches: 3.

This chain uses TRBV7-8 with TRBJ1-5; D not resolved. The CDR3 consists of 15 residues. Germline CDR1 and CDR2: SGHVS and FQNEAQ. With 1 base removed from V and 0 bases from J, the gap between germline ends came to 7 bases. This chain's CDR3 is CASSLGRLSNQPQHF. In nucleotides, the CDR3 is TGTGCCAGCAGCTTAGGCAGACTTAGCAATCAGCCCCAGCATTTT.

The sample holds a few counts of this clone. The chain recombines TRBV27 with TRBJ2-1, with TRBD2 matching over 7 bases. CDR3 size: 16 residues. CDR1 MNHEY and CDR2 SMNVEV come from the germline V gene (reference sequence). Trimming at V came to 8 bases and at J to 0 bases, leaving 10 bases not matched to a gene. The CDR3 spells CASLGVAGPSYNEQFF. The DNA for the CDR3 is TGTGCCAGCCTTGGGGTAGCGGGCCCCTCCTACAATGAGCAGTTCTTC.

About this clone itself: This sample includes further DNA sequences coding for the same CDR3. This chain connects TRBV9 to TRBJ2-3, with D unclear. The V gene's germline CDR1 is SGDLS and CDR2 YYNGEE. V was clipped by 0 bases and J by 1 base, with 6 bases between them. CDR3 size: 14 residues. CDR3 in DNA: TGTGCCAGCAGCGTAGTCGGAGGCACAGATACGCAGTATTTT. Amino acid sequence: CASSVVGGTDTQYF. Based on the CDR3 plus reference TRBV9 and TRBJ2-3, the full variable domain is DSGVTQTPKHLITATGQRVTLRCSPRSGDLSVYWYQQSLDQGLQFLIQYYNGEERAKGNILERFSAQQFPDLHSELNLSSLELGDSALYFCASSVVGGTDTQYFGPGTRLTVL.

The DNA for the CDR3 is TGTGCCAGCAGGGGACTAGATTATGAGCAGTTCTTC. Its protein is CASRGLDYEQFF. This chain joins TRBV9 and TRBJ2-1; 8 nucleotides agree with TRBD2. Germline assignment: CDR1 SGDLS and CDR2 YYNGEE. The CDR3 length is 12 residues. Unmatched junction bases numbered 3, after V lost 5 bases and J lost 8 bases.

This rearrangement joins TRBV30 to TRBJ1-3; perhaps TRBD1 as D (6 bases). The V gene's germline CDR1 is GTSNPN and CDR2 SVGIG (reference sequence). The germline V and J ends were trimmed by 4 bases and 0 bases, with 16 bases remaining between them. This CDR3 has 16 residues. The CDR3, as DNA: TGTGCCTGGATTCCCGGGACACAGAGCTCTGGAAACACCATATATTTT. It specifies CAWIPGTQSSGNTIYF.

This clone is a singleton in its sample. This chain connects TRBV7-9 to TRBJ2-7; unclear D gene. Trimming removed 5 bases at V and 2 bases at J, with 10 bases between. Germline V gene data show CDR1 as SEHNR and CDR2 as FQNEAQ (reference sequence). This CDR3 contains 13 residues. The DNA for the CDR3 is TGTGCCAGCAGCCCTCCTGGCACCTACGAGCAGTACTTC. Protein: CASSPPGTYEQYF.

This chain connects TRBV7-9 to TRBJ2-1; tentatively, D is TRBD1 (6 bases). V gave up 3 bases and J gave up 0 bases, with 12 bases separating them. Per germline, CDR1 SEHNR and CDR2 FQNEAQ (reference sequence). CDR3 length equals 16 residues. CDR3 sequence: CASSFSGRGSYNEQFF. The CDR3 DNA sequence: TGTGCCAGCAGCTTCTCTGGCAGGGGCTCCTACAATGAGCAGTTCTTC.

The rearrangement links TRBV7-8 to TRBJ2-5; the D is unclear. The CDR3 is made up of 14 amino acids. Trimming removed 3 bases from V and 5 bases from J, with 13 bases in between. Germline lookup yields CDR1 SGHVS and CDR2 FQNEAQ. In nucleotides, the CDR3 is TGTGCCAGCAGCTTCGGCAGGATGGTCGAGACCCAGTACTTC. Amino acid sequence: CASSFGRMVETQYF.

The chain employs TRBV6-5 and TRBJ1-2; perhaps TRBD1 as D (6 bases). V was trimmed by 3 bases and J by 8 bases, leaving 22 bases between them. Germline V gene sequence: CDR1 MNHEY, CDR2 SVGAGI. The length of the CDR3 is 16 residues. The DNA for the CDR3 is TGTGCCAGCAGTTATACGATAGACAGGTTCTTCGAGGGCTACACCTTC. Protein: CASSYTIDRFFEGYTF.

With respect to this clone: Mismatch with germline at one junction end may stem from a read error. The chain joins TRBV27 to TRBJ1-2, with 7 bases that match TRBD1. The CDR3 covers 13 residues. CDR1 and CDR2 (germline): MNHEY, SMNVEV (reference sequence). The CDR3 sequence is CASSFLPPGQPLF. CDR3 coding DNA: TGTGCCAGCAGTTTCCTTCCACCGGGACAGCCGCTTTTC.

This chain connects TRBV6-6 to TRBJ2-7; TRBD1 might be the D (6 bases). CDR1 and CDR2 (germline): MNHNY, SVGAGI (reference sequence). The CDR3 totals 15 residues. With 0 bases removed from V and 4 bases from J, the gap between germline ends came to 13 bases. This chain's CDR3 is CASSYSGGAGYEQYF. The CDR3 nucleotides are TGTGCCAGCAGTTACTCAGGGGGTGCCGGGTACGAGCAGTACTTC.

The chain employs TRBV29-1 and TRBJ2-7, with 7 bases matching TRBD2. This CDR3 is 13 amino acids long. With V trimmed by 5 bases and J by 3 bases, 7 bases remained unmatched. Germline V gene sequence: CDR1 SQVTM, CDR2 ANQGSEA. CDR3 in DNA: TGCAGCGTTTTTCTAGCGGACAACTACGAGCAGTACTTC. This gives the protein CSVFLADNYEQYF.

The chain links TRBV7-8 to TRBJ2-7; TRBD1 might be the D (5 bases). The V end was cut by 0 bases, the J end by 4 bases, with 13 bases between. The CDR3 loop spans 15 amino acids. In germline, CDR1 is SGHVS, CDR2 FQNEAQ. CDR3 sequence reads: CASSLAGGQGYEQYF. CDR3 in DNA: TGTGCCAGCAGCTTAGCCGGTGGGCAGGGATACGAGCAGTACTTC.

To note about this clone: Distinct nucleotide sequences in the sample also encode this CDR3. The genes are TRBV27 and TRBJ2-1; no clear D gene. V was cut by 0 bases and J by 0 bases, with 3 bases left in between. Germline V gives CDR1 MNHEY, CDR2 SMNVEV (reference sequence). This CDR3 has 14 amino acids. The CDR3 spells CASSLSRSYNEQFF. In nucleotides, the CDR3 is TGTGCCAGCAGTTTATCACGCTCCTACAATGAGCAGTTCTTC.

This clone was picked up one time. This chain uses TRBV4-1 with TRBJ2-7; a weak D match, TRBD1 (6 bases). Per germline, CDR1 MGHRA and CDR2 YSYEKL. The germline V and J ends were trimmed by 4 bases and 2 bases, with 15 bases remaining between them. The CDR3 totals 15 residues. For the CDR3, the DNA is TGCGCCAGCAGCCCATATGCAGGGGCGGCCTACGAGCAGTACTTC. It specifies CASSPYAGAAYEQYF.